The next 7 T cell receptor beta chains were all read from a single sample in a study of cytotoxic CD8 clonotypes in ibrutinib-treated CLL. The assay was immunoSEQ multiplex PCR, and TCRdb's table has in-frame clones only and misses some. The sample shows about 40,000 clones, about 65% of them seen only once. Sequenced material: PBMCs, taken at disease progression, from a patient treated with ibrutinib. Receptors originate from a human donor with chronic lymphocytic leukemia.

The V gene is TRBV4-1, the J gene TRBJ2-2; D possibly corresponds to TRBD1 (6 bases). V shed 4 bases and J shed 0 bases, with 15 bases lying between them. The CDR3 loop spans 17 amino acids. Per the germline V gene, CDR1 is MGHRA and CDR2 is YSYEKL. The CDR3 sequence: CASSPLNRATNTGELFF. Here the CDR3 DNA reads TGCGCCAGCAGCCCGTTGAACAGGGCCACGAACACCGGGGAGCTGTTTTTT.

The sample holds a few counts of this clone. The genes are TRBV13 and TRBJ2-7; maybe TRBD1 (6 bases). V was pared by 5 bases and J by 1 base, with 24 bases between. The CDR3 length is 18 residues. CDR1 is PRHDT and CDR2 is FYEKMQ in the germline V gene (reference sequence). The CDR3 is CASSQLTPDRRSSYEQYF. CDR3 DNA: TGTGCCAGCAGCCAATTAACCCCTGACAGGCGTTCGTCCTACGAGCAGTACTTC.

In nucleotides, the CDR3 is TGTGCCAGCAGCCAAGACCGCAACTATGGCTACACCTTC. Translating gives CASSQDRNYGYTF. V and J are TRBV14 and TRBJ1-2; no clear D. Trimming stripped 0 bases from V and 2 bases from J, with 4 bases between. In germline, CDR1 is SGHDN, CDR2 FVKESK. CDR3 length: 13 residues.

This sequence joins TRBV28 and TRBJ2-5; D ambiguous. This CDR3 region has 12 residues. V dropped 6 bases and J dropped 5 bases, with 10 bases sitting between them. CDR1 and CDR2 from the germline V gene are MDHEN and SYDVKM. CDR3 amino acids: CASSAPGETQYF. CDR3 nucleotides: TGTGCCAGCAGCGCTCCTGGGGAGACCCAGTACTTC.

This clone was seen only a few times. The chain recombines TRBV2 with TRBJ2-2; D ambiguous. The CDR3 is 12 residues long. Germline V gene sequence: CDR1 SNHLY, CDR2 FYNNEI. Deletions cut 4 bases from V and 7 bases from J, with 7 bases between. The CDR3 DNA is TGTGCCAGCAGTGGTGACGGCGGGGAGCTGTTTTTT. This codes for CASSGDGGELFF.

The chain couples TRBV18 to TRBJ2-2; 7 nucleotides match TRBD1. CDR1 KGHSH and CDR2 LQKENI come from the germline V gene. CDR3 length: 16 residues. The trim removed 4 bases at V and 0 bases at J, leaving 5 bases unmatched. CDR3 region: CASSLDRDSNTGELFF. The CDR3 DNA is TGTGCCAGCTCACTCGACAGGGATTCGAACACCGGGGAGCTGTTTTTT. Filled out from reference TRBV18 and TRBJ2-2, the complete variable domain reads NAGVMQNPRHLVRRRGQEARLRCSPMKGHSHVYWYRQLPEEGLKFMVYLQKENIIDESGMPKERFSAEFPKEGPSILRIQQVVRGDSAAYFCASSLDRDSNTGELFFGEGSRLTVL.

This clone was seen a handful of times. In DNA form, the CDR3 reads TGTGCCATCAGGGGCAGGGGGCAATTTCTGACGGAGACTGAAGCTTTCTTT. It translates to CAIRGRGQFLTETEAFF. V is TRBV10-3 and J is TRBJ1-1; TRBD1 aligns across 8 bases. CDR3 length: 17 residues. V lost 6 bases, J lost 5 bases, and 17 bases stayed unmatched. The V gene's germline CDR1 is ENHRY and CDR2 SYGVKD.